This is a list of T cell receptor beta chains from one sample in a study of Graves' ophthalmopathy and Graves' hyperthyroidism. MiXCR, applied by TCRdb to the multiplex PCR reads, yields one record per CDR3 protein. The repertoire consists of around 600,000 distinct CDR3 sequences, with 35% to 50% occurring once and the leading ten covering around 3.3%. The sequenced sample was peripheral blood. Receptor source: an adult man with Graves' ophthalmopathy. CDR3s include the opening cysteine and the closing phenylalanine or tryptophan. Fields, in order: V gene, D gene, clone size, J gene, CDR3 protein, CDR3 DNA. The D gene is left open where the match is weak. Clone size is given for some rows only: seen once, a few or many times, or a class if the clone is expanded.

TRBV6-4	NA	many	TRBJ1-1	CASYPGNTEAFF	TGTGCCAGCTACCCGGGGAACACTGAAGCTTTCTTT
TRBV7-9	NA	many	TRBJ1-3	CASSLIVAADTIYF	TGTGCCAGCAGCTTAATAGTGGCGGCGGACACCATATATTTT
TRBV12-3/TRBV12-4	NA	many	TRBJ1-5	CASSFGQPQHF	TGTGCCAGCAGTTTTGGTCAGCCCCAGCATTTT
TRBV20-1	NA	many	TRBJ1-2	CSAAGGSDGYTF	TGCAGTGCTGCTGGGGGCTCGGATGGCTACACCTTC
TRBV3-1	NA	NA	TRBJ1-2	CASSQGLPGTRDYTF	TGTGCCAGCAGCCAGGGTCTCCCGGGGACCCGTGACTACACCTTC
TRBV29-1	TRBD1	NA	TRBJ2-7	CSVRTGDSYEQYF	TGCAGCGTGAGGACAGGGGACTCCTACGAGCAGTACTTC
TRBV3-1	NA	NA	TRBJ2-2	CASSHGTGELFF	TGTGCCAGCAGCCACGGCACCGGGGAGCTGTTTTTT
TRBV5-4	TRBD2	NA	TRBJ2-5	CASSLFSSGRSETQYF	TGTGCCAGCAGCTTGTTTAGTAGCGGGAGATCGGAGACCCAGTACTTC
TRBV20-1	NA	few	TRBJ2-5	CSARRNRPQETQYF	TGCAGTGCTAGACGGAACAGGCCCCAAGAGACCCAGTACTTC
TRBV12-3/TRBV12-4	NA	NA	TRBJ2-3	CASSSGRLAFGADTQYF	TGTGCCAGCAGTTCAGGGCGCCTAGCCTTCGGGGCAGATACGCAGTATTTT
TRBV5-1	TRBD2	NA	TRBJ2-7	CASTSSGTSSVEQYF	TGCGCCAGCACGTCATCCGGGACTAGCTCCGTGGAGCAGTACTTC
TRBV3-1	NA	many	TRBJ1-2	CASSRGRIHGYGYTF	TGTGCCAGCAGCCGCGGACGGATTCATGGCTATGGCTACACCTTC
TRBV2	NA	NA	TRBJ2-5	CASRLARGQETQYF	TGTGCCAGCCGTCTAGCGAGAGGGCAAGAGACCCAGTACTTC
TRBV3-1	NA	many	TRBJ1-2	CASSQEGIYGYTF	TGTGCCAGCAGCCAAGAAGGCATCTATGGCTACACCTTC
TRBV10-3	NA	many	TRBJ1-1	CAISEGLGTEAFF	TGTGCCATCAGTGAGGGATTGGGCACTGAAGCTTTCTTT
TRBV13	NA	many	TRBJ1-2	CASSPVGLFYTF	TGTGCCAGCAGCCCGGTGGGACTCTTCTACACCTTC
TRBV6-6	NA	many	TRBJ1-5	CASSPQTASNQPQHF	TGTGCCAGCAGTCCTCAGACAGCTAGCAATCAGCCCCAGCATTTT
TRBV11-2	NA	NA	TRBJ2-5	CASGNSRWETQYF	TGTGCCAGCGGAAACTCTCGGTGGGAGACCCAGTACTTC
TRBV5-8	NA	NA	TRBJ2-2	CASSRRWVGTGELFF	TGTGCCAGCAGCCGAAGGTGGGTCGGCACCGGGGAGCTGTTTTTT
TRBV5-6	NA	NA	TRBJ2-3	CASSQGGVSTDTQYF	TGTGCCAGCAGCCAAGGTGGGGTTAGCACAGATACGCAGTATTTT
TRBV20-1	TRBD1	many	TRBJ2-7	CSAREQGARVTEQYF	TGCAGTGCTAGAGAACAGGGGGCGCGAGTCACCGAGCAGTACTTC
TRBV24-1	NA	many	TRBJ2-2	CATGKENTGELFF	TGTGCCACCGGGAAGGAGAACACCGGGGAGCTGTTTTTT
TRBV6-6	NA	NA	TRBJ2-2	CASSYIGPVEANTGELFF	TGTGCCAGCAGTTATATAGGCCCGGTGGAGGCGAACACCGGGGAGCTGTTTTTT
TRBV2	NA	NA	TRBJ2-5	CASSEGGGQETQYF	TGTGCCAGCAGTGAAGGGGGCGGGCAAGAGACCCAGTACTTC
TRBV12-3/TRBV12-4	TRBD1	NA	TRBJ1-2	CASSLPETGGFGYTF	TGTGCCAGCAGTTTACCGGAGACAGGGGGCTTTGGCTACACCTTC
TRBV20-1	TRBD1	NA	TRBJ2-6	CSARDADRTITGANVLTF	TGCAGTGCTAGAGATGCGGACAGGACAATAACTGGGGCCAACGTCCTGACTTTC
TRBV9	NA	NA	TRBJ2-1	CASSQDWGGGYNEQFF	TGTGCCAGCAGCCAAGATTGGGGGGGCGGCTACAATGAGCAGTTCTTC
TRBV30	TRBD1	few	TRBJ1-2	CAWSVVRGHGYTF	TGTGCCTGGAGTGTGGTCAGGGGGCATGGCTACACCTTC
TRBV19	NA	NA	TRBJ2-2	CASSITPVGGELFF	TGTGCCAGTAGTATAACCCCCGTGGGAGGGGAGCTGTTTTTT
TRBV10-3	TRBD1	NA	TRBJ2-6	CAISGTGTGANVLTF	TGTGCCATCAGCGGGACAGGGACCGGGGCCAACGTCCTGACTTTC
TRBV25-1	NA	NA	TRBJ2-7	CASSNSGTGSSYEQYF	TGCGCCAGCAGTAACTCCGGGACTGGGAGCTCCTACGAGCAGTACTTC
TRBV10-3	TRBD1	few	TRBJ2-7	CASSYSQTGSREQYF	TGTGCCAGCAGTTACTCTCAGACAGGGAGTCGGGAGCAGTACTTC
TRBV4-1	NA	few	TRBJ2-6	CASSHFLSGANVLTF	TGCGCCAGCAGCCATTTCCTATCTGGGGCCAACGTCCTGACTTTC
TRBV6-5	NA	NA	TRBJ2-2	CASSPARRELFF	TGTGCCAGCAGCCCGGCGAGGAGGGAGCTGTTTTTT
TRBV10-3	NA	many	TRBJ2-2	CAIEELFF	TGTGCCATCGAGGAGCTGTTTTTT
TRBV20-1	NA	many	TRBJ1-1	CSAPTPQGITEAFF	TGCAGTGCCCCCACCCCACAGGGCATCACTGAAGCTTTCTTT
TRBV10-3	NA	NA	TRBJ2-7	CAISGASIYEQYF	TGTGCCATCAGTGGCGCTAGCATCTACGAGCAGTACTTC
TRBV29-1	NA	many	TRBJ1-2	CSVDDQGNYGYTF	TGCAGCGTTGACGATCAGGGGAACTATGGCTACACCTTC
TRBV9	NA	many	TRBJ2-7	CASSAPRGGGSTYEQYF	TGTGCCAGCAGCGCGCCCCGTGGAGGGGGAAGTACCTACGAGCAGTACTTC
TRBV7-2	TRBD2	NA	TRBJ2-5	CASSGTSVGGETQYF	TGTGCCAGCAGTGGGACTAGCGTTGGGGGTGAGACCCAGTACTTC
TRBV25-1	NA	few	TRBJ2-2	CASSTGYTGELFF	TGTGCCAGCAGCACAGGTTACACCGGGGAGCTGTTTTTT
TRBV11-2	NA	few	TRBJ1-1	CASSQEVVSGTEAFF	TGCGCCAGCAGCCAAGAGGTGGTGTCAGGCACTGAAGCTTTCTTT
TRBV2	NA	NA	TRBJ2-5	CASSEKALQETQYF	TGTGCCAGCAGTGAAAAAGCTCTCCAAGAGACCCAGTACTTC
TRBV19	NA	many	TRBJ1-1	CASSIVDKRNTEAFF	TGTGCCAGTAGTATCGTGGACAAACGGAACACTGAAGCTTTCTTT
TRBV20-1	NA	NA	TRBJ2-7	CSARGESSYEQYF	TGCAGTGCTAGAGGGGAGAGCTCCTACGAGCAGTACTTC
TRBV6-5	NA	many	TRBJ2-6	CASSYTLTSGANVLTF	TGTGCCAGCAGTTACACCTTAACTTCTGGGGCCAACGTCCTGACTTTC
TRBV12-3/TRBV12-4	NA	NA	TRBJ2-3	CPSGSVPIPYF	TGTCCCAGCGGCTCGGTCCCCATCCCTTATTTT
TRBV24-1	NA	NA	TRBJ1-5	CAWSSGFWQSNQPQHF	TGTGCCTGGAGTTCGGGCTTTTGGCAGAGCAATCAGCCCCAGCATTTT
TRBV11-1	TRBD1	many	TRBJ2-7	CASSARDRGSYEQYF	TGTGCCAGCAGCGCCCGGGACAGGGGGTCGTACGAGCAGTACTTC
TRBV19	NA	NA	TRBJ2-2	CASTQEGRVYAGELFF	TGTGCCAGTACCCAGGAGGGCAGGGTGTACGCCGGGGAGCTGTTTTTT
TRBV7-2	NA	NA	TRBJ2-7	CASVVQAGTPYEQYF	TGTGCCAGCGTAGTCCAGGCGGGGACCCCCTACGAGCAGTACTTC
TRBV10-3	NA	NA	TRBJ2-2	CAISDARTGELFF	TGTGCCATCAGCGATGCACGGACCGGGGAGCTGTTTTTT
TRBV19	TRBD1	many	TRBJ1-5	CASSTLRTGNYNQPQHF	TGTGCCAGTAGTACCCTCCGGACAGGCAACTATAATCAGCCCCAGCATTTT
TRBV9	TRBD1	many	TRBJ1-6	CASSVADRANSPLHF	TGTGCCAGCAGCGTAGCTGACAGGGCCAATTCACCCCTCCACTTT
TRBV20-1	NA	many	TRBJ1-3	CSAWLGDLNTIYF	TGCAGTGCTTGGCTGGGGGATCTAAACACCATATATTTT
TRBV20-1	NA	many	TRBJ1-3	CSAQISGNTIYF	TGCAGTGCGCAGATATCTGGAAACACCATATATTTT
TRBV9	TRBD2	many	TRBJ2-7	CASSASGNAAGEQYF	TGTGCCAGCAGCGCGAGCGGGAACGCTGCAGGCGAGCAGTACTTC